The present entry profiles one T cell receptor (beta chain) with its context. V shed 4 bases and J shed 0 bases, with 10 bases lying between them. Germline loops: CDR1 SNHLY, CDR2 FYNNEI. The CDR3 runs 15 residues. This sample stems from a study of shared clonotypes between healthy human individuals. The wider study: The cohort had a couple of women and three men, ages 18 to 49.

TCRdb's copy holds only in-frame clones and misses some; the assay was immunoSEQ multiplex PCR. This table has 500,000 to 550,000 clones, approximately 95% appearing once. What was sequenced was naive CD4+ T cells sorted from blood. Subset reported: CD45RA+ positively selected. This chain links TRBV2 with TRBJ1-5; D is undetermined. The source is a woman in her 30s in good health. The CDR3 reads CASSVKGNSNQPQHF. CDR3 in DNA: TGTGCCAGCAGTGTGAAGGGAAATAGCAATCAGCCCCAGCATTTT.